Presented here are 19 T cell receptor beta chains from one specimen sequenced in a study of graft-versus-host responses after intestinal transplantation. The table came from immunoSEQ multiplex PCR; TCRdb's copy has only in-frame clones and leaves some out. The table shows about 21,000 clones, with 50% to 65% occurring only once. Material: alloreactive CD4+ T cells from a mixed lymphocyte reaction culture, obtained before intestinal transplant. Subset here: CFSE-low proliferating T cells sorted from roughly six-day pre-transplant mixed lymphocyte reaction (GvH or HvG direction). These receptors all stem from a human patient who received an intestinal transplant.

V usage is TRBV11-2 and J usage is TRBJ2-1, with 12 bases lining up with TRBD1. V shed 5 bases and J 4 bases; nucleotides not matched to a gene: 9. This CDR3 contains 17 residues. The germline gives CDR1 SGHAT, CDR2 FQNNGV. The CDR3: CASSRWDRGRKYNEQFF. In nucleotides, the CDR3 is TGTGCCAGCAGCCGCTGGGACAGGGGGCGTAAGTACAATGAGCAGTTCTTC.

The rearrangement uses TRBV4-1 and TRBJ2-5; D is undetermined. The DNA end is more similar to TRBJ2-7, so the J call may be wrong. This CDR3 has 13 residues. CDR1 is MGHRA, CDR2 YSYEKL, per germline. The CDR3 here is CASSQEWLSEQYF. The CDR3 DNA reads TGCGCCAGCAGCCAAGAGTGGCTGAGCGAGCAGTACTTC.

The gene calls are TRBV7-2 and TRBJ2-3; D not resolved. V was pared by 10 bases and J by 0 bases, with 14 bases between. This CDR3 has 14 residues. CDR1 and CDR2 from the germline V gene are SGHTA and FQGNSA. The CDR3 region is CATKRMESTDTQYF. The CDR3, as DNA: TGTGCCACCAAACGTATGGAGAGCACAGATACGCAGTATTTT. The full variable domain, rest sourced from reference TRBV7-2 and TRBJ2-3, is GAGVSQSPSNKVTEKGKDVELRCDPISGHTALYWYRQSLGQGLEFLIYFQGNSAPDKSGLPSDRFSAERTGGSVSTLTIQRTQQEDSAVYLCATKRMESTDTQYFGPGTRLTVL.

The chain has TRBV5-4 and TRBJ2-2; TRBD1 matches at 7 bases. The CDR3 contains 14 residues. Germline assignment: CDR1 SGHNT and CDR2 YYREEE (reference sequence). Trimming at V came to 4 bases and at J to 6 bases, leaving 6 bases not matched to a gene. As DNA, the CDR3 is TGTGCCAGCAGCGTTCAGGGGGTAGCCGGGGAGCTGTTTTTT. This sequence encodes CASSVQGVAGELFF.

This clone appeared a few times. The CDR3 sequence is CASSAFNSPLHF. As DNA, the CDR3 is TGTGCCAGCAGTGCCTTTAATTCACCCCTCCACTTT. The chain joins TRBV25-1 to TRBJ1-6; D is unresolved. Germline CDR1 MGHDK, CDR2 SYGVNS. Trimming stripped 4 bases from V and 6 bases from J, with 4 bases between. The CDR3 runs 12 residues.

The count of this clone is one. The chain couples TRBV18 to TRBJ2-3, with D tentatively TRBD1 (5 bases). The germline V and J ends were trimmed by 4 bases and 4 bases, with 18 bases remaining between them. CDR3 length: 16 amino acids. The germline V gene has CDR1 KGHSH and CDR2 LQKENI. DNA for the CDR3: TGTGCCAGCTCACGCCTACAGGTTTTTCGAGCAGATACGCAGTATTTT. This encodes CASSRLQVFRADTQYF.

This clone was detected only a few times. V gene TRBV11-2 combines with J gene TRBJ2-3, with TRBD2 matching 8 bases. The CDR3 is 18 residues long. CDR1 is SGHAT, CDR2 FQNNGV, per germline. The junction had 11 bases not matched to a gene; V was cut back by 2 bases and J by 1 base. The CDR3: CASSLRPGGGWGTDTQYF. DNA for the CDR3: TGTGCCAGCAGCTTACGCCCTGGCGGGGGGTGGGGCACAGATACGCAGTATTTT.

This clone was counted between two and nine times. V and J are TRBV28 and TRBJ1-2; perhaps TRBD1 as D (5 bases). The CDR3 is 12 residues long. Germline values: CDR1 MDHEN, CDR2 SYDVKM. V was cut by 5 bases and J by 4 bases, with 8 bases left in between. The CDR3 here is CASSHDSYGYTF. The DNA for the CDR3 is TGTGCCAGCAGTCACGACAGCTATGGCTACACCTTC.

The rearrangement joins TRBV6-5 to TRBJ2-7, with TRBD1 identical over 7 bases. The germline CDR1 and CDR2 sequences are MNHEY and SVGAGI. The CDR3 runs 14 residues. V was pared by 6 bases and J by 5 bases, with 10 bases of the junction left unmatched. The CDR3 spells CASSPTGKNHEQYF. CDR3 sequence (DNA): TGTGCCAGCAGCCCGACAGGGAAGAATCACGAGCAGTACTTC.

In nucleotides, the CDR3 is TGTGCCAGCAGCTTAGATCTATTGGTGGCGGGGGATACGCAGTATTTT. It specifies CASSLDLLVAGDTQYF. V gene TRBV11-2 combines with J gene TRBJ2-3; weak D call: TRBD2 (6 bases). CDR1 and CDR2 (germline): SGHAT, FQNNGV. CDR3 length: 16 residues. The V end lost 0 bases, the J end lost 6 bases, and 16 bases lay between the germline ends. The variable domain in full, with the rest retrieved from reference TRBV11-2 and TRBJ2-3, is EAGVAQSPRYKIIEKRQSVAFWCNPISGHATLYWYQQILGQGPKLLIQFQNNGVVDDSQLPKDRFSAERLKGVDSTLKIQPAKLEDSAVYLCASSLDLLVAGDTQYFGPGTRLTVL.

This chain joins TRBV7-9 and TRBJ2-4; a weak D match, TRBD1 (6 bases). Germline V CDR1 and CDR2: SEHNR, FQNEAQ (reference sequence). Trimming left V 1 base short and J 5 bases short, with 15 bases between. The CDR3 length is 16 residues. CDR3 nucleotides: TGTGCCAGCAGCTTAGGGACAGCGGTTGGAGAAAACATTCAGTACTTC. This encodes CASSLGTAVGENIQYF.

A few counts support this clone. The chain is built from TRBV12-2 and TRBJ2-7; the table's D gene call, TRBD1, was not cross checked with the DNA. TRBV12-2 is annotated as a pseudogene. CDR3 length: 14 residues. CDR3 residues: CASRPRTDSYEQYF. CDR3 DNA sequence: TGTGCAAGTCGCCCTCGGACAGACTCCTACGAGCAGTACTTC.

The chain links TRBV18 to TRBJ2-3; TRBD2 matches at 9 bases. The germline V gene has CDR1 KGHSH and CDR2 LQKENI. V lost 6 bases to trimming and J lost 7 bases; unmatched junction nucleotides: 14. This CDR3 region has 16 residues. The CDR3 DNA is TGTGCCAGCTCCCCGATCGAGGTAGCGGGAGCTAATACGCAGTATTTT. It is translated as CASSPIEVAGANTQYF.

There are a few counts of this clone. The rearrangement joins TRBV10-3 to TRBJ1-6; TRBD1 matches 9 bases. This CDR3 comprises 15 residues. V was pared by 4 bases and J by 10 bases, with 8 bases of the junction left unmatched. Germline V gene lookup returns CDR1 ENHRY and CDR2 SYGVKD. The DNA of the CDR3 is TGTGCCATCAGTGGGACAGGGGTTGTAAACTCACCCCTCCACTTT. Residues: CAISGTGVVNSPLHF.

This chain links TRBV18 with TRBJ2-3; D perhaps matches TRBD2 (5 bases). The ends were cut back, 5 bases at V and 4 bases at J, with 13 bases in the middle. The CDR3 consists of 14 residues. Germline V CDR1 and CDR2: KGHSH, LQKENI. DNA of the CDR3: TGTGCCAGCTCAAGGCTAGCCTTTTCAGATACGCAGTATTTT. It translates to CASSRLAFSDTQYF.

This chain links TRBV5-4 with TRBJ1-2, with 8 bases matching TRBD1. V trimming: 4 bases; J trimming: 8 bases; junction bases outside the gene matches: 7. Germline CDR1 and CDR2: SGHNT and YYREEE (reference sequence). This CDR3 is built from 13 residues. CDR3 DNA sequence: TGTGCCAGCAGCCGAGACAGGGGTAAGGGCTACACCTTC. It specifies CASSRDRGKGYTF. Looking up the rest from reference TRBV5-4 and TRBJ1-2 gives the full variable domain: ETGVTQSPTHLIKTRGQQVTLRCSSQSGHNTVSWYQQALGQGPQFIFQYYREEENGRGNFPPRFSGLQFPNYSSELNVNALELDDSALYLCASSRDRGKGYTFGSGTRLTVV.

The CDR3 reads CASSVGAVGNTEAFF. In DNA form, the CDR3 reads TGTGCCAGCAGTGTAGGGGCAGTCGGGAACACTGAAGCTTTCTTT. The J gene is TRBJ1-1, the V gene TRBV6-1, with TRBD1 as a possible D gene (5 bases). CDR3 length equals 15 residues. V was pared by 4 bases and J by 1 base, with 13 bases between. The germline V gene encodes CDR1 MNHNS and CDR2 SASEGT.

CDR3 sequence reads: CASSLNSGWRSYNEQFF. In DNA form, the CDR3 reads TGTGCCAGTAGCTTAAATAGCGGTTGGCGCTCCTACAATGAGCAGTTCTTC. J is TRBJ2-1 and V is TRBV19; a possible D gene is TRBD2 (6 bases). Germline CDR1 and CDR2: LNHDA and SQIVND (reference sequence). Trimming cost V 6 bases and J 0 bases, with 18 bases left between them. The CDR3 length is 17 residues.

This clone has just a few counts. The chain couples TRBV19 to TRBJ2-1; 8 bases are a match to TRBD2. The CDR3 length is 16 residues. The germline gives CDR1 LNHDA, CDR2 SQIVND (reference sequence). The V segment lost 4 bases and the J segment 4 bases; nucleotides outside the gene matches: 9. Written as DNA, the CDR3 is TGTGCCAGTAGTACCCTCGGGGGGGGATATTACAATGAGCAGTTCTTC. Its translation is CASSTLGGGYYNEQFF.